Presented here are 2 T cell receptor beta chains from one specimen sequenced in a study of blood T cell repertoires in COVID-19. Measured with immunoSEQ multiplex PCR; TCRdb has only the in-frame clones, and not every one. The sample has some 160,000 clones, 80% to 90% seen once; the top ten hold 3% to 4%. Material: peripheral blood. These receptors came from a woman between 65 and 79 years old with acute or convalescent COVID-19.

V gene TRBV2 combines with J gene TRBJ1-5; D is undetermined. Germline V gene lookup returns CDR1 SNHLY and CDR2 FYNNEI. The germline V and J ends were trimmed by 7 bases and 0 bases, with 7 bases remaining between them. The CDR3 length is 13 residues. CDR3 in DNA: TGTGCCAGCAAGAGTAATAGCAATCAGCCCCAGCATTTT. It is translated as CASKSNSNQPQHF.

The V call is TRBV15, the J call TRBJ2-5; D is unresolved. The CDR3 is made up of 14 amino acids. Germline V gene data show CDR1 as LNHNV and CDR2 as YYDKDF (reference sequence). The germline V and J ends were trimmed by 0 bases and 7 bases, with 12 bases remaining between them. The DNA for the CDR3 is TGTGCCACCAGCAGAGATCAGTTTACGGGGACCCAGTACTTC. This codes for CATSRDQFTGTQYF.